The T cell receptor beta chain described here comes from a study of CD8 T cells in ankylosing spondylitis. Germline V gene lookup returns CDR1 MNHNS and CDR2 SASEGT. The CDR3 is 15 amino acids. Trimming removed 6 bases from V and 3 bases from J; junction bases left unmatched: 7. TCRdb called the 5' RACE reads again in MiXCR, with one record for every CDR3 protein. The sample consists of 200,000 to 300,000 distinct CDR3 sequences, roughly 32% of them appearing once. This rearrangement joins TRBV6-1 to TRBJ1-2; 10 bases map to TRBD1. Sequenced material: blood, either unsorted or a sorted T cell fraction (not recorded which). The TCR comes from a male donor with ankylosing spondylitis or in good health (not recorded which). The CDR3, as DNA: TGTGCCAGCAGCTCCACCGGGACAGGGGACTATGGCTACACCTTC. Protein: CASSSTGTGDYGYTF.